The TCR beta chain under discussion was sequenced for a study of cytomegalovirus exposure and HLA in healthy donors. PCR employed 60 Vbeta and 13 Jbeta primers. The repertoire was sequenced with immunoSEQ multiplex PCR; TCRdb's copy has only in-frame clones and lacks some. Found here are about 160,000 clones, about four fifths of them singletons; the top ten hold 3.5%. The CDR3 totals 14 residues. Per the germline V gene, CDR1 is MNHEY and CDR2 is SMNVEV (reference sequence). V was clipped by 5 bases and J by 2 bases; unmatched bases: 4. The receptor comes from a human donor in good health. Input material: PBMCs. The chain has TRBV27 and TRBJ1-2; 8 nucleotides agree with TRBD1. CDR3 nucleotides: TGTGCCAGCAGTCCAGGACAGGGAAACTATGGCTACACCTTC. Amino acid sequence: CASSPGQGNYGYTF.